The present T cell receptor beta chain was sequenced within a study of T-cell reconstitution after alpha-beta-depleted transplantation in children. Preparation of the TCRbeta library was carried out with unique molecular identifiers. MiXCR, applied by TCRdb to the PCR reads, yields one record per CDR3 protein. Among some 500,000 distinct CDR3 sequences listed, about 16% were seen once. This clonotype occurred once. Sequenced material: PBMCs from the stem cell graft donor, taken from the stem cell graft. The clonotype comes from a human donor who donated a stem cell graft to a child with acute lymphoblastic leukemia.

The CDR3 nucleotides read TGCAGCGTGTGGCTGGGGACAGGGGCCTACGAGCAGTACTTC. Translation gives CSVWLGTGAYEQYF. The gene calls are TRBV29-1 and TRBJ2-7, with TRBD1 matching over 10 bases. With V trimmed by 6 bases and J by 2 bases, 7 bases remained unmatched. Germline loops: CDR1 SQVTM, CDR2 ANQGSEA. This CDR3 has 14 amino acids.